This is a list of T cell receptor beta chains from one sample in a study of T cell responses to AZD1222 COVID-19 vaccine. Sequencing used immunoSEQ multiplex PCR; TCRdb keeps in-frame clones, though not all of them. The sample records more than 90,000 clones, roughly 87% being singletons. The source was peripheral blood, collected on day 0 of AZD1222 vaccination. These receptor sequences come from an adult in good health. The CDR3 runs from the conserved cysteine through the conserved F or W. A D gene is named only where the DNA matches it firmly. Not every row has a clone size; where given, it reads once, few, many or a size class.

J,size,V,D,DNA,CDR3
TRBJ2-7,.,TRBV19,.,TGTGCCAGTAGCCAACTAGGGTTTGATTCCTACGAGCAGTACTTC,CASSQLGFDSYEQYF
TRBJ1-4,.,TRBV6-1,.,TGTGCCAGCAGTGAGTCAACAGGCGTATCCCTTCCGAATGAAAAACTGTTTTTT,CASSESTGVSLPNEKLFF
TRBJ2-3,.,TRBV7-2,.,TGTGCCAGCAGCCAAGACTATTCCTATACGCAGTATTTT,CASSQDYSYTQYF
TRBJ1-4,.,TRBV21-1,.,TGTGCCAGCAGCAAAGTAGGAGGCAGGGATGGTGAAAAACTGTTTTTT,CASSKVGGRDGEKLFF
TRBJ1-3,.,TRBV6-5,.,TGTGCCAGCGAAGGGGCCGGAAACACCATATATTTT,CASEGAGNTIYF
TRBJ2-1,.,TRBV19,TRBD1,TGTGCCAGTGGCAGACAGGGGGTCGATGAGCAGTTCTTC,CASGRQGVDEQFF
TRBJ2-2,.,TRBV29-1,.,TGCAGCGGAAGTGGGGGTCCCACCGGGGAGCTGTTTTTT,CSGSGGPTGELFF
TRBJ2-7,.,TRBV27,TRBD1,TGTGCCAGCAGTTCAATGGGGACAGGGACCTACGAGCAGTACTTC,CASSSMGTGTYEQYF
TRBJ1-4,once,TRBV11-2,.,TGTGCCAGCAGCCACAACGTGGGAGGCGATGAAAAACTGTTTTTT,CASSHNVGGDEKLFF
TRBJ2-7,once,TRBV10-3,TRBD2,TGTGCCATCAGGGGGGGGACGGAGGGCGAGCAGTACTTC,CAIRGGTEGEQYF
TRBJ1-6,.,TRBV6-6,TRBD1,TGTGCCAGCAGCTACCCGGGACAGGGGAATAATTCACCCCTCCACTTT,CASSYPGQGNNSPLHF
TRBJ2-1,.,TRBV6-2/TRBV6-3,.,TGTGCCAGCAGTTACCCCTCCGACGGAGGCGAGCAGTTCTTC,CASSYPSDGGEQFF
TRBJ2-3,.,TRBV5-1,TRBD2,TGCGCCAGCAGTCCCACTAGCGGCACAGATACGCAGTATTTT,CASSPTSGTDTQYF
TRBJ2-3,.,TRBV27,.,TGTGCCAGCAGTTTTTCCGGAGGGACTAGCACAGATACGCAGTATTTT,CASSFSGGTSTDTQYF
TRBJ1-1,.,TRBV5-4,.,TGTGCCAGCAGCCGCCCGGGGGACACTGAAGCTTTCTTT,CASSRPGDTEAFF
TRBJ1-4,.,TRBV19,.,TGTGCCAGTAGTATAGCCAAGGGCCTTAATGAAAAACTGTTTTTT,CASSIAKGLNEKLFF
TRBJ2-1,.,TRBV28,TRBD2,TGTGCCAGCAGTTCTAGCGGGACTAGCTCCTACAATGAGCAGTTCTTC,CASSSSGTSSYNEQFF
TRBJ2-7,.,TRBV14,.,TGTGCCAGCAGCCAATGGCCAGGGAACCCCTACGAGCAGTACTTC,CASSQWPGNPYEQYF
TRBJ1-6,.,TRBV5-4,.,TGTGCCAGCAGCGGTATGGGGGCAAGCTCCTATAATTCACCCCTCCACTTT,CASSGMGASSYNSPLHF
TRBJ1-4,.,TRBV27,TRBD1,TGTGCCAGCAGTTTAGAATTTGGACAGGGGGCGCGGGAAACTAATGAAAAACTGTTTTTT,CASSLEFGQGARETNEKLFF
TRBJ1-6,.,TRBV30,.,TGTGCCTGCTCCTCGGACACCGATTCACCCCTCCACTTT,CACSSDTDSPLHF
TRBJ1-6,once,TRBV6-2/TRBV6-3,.,TGTGCCAGCAGTTACACGGGAGACAGGAGTTATTCACCCCTCCACTTT,CASSYTGDRSYSPLHF
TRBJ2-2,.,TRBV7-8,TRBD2,TGTGCCAGCAGCCATTATTACCAACTAGCGATCACCGGGGAGCTGTTTTTT,CASSHYYQLAITGELFF
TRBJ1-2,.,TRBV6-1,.,TGTGCCAGCAGTGAATTCGGGTATGGCTACACCTTC,CASSEFGYGYTF
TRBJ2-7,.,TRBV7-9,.,TGTGCCAGCAGCTTGACTAGTTCCGAGCAGTACTTC,CASSLTSSEQYF
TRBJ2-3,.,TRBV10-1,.,TGCGCCAGCAGTCCCCGGGGACGGGGCACAGATACGCAGTATTTT,CASSPRGRGTDTQYF
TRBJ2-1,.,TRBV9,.,TGTGCCAGCAGCGTCAGCAGGAGCTCCTACAATGAGCAGTTCTTC,CASSVSRSSYNEQFF
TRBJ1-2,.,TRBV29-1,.,TGCAGCGTTGAAAGGACAGCTAACTATGGCTACACCTTC,CSVERTANYGYTF
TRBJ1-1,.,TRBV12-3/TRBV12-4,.,TGTGCCAGCAGCTCTAAACAAACCGGTGAAGCTTTCTTT,CASSSKQTGEAFF
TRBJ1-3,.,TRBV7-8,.,TGTGCCAGCACCCAGGGAGGTGGAAACACCATATATTTT,CASTQGGGNTIYF
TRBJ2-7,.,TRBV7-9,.,TGTGCCAGCAGCTTGGCTCCCTCAGACTACGAGCAGTACTTC,CASSLAPSDYEQYF
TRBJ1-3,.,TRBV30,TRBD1,TGTGCCTGGAGCAATCCCGGGACAGGGAACACCATATATTTT,CAWSNPGTGNTIYF
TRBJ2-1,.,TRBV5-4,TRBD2,TGTGCCAGCAGCTCGAGGACTAGCGGGCAAAACAATGAGCAGTTCTTC,CASSSRTSGQNNEQFF
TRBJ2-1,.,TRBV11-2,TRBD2,TGTGCCACGGGGACTAGCGTTTACAATGAGCAGTTCTTC,CATGTSVYNEQFF
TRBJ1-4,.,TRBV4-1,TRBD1,TGCGCCAGCAGCCAATCGGGACAGGGGCAGTATGAAAAACTGTTTTTT,CASSQSGQGQYEKLFF
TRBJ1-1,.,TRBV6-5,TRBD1,TGTGCCACCGTTCCGGGACAGGGGAACACTGAAGCTTTCTTT,CATVPGQGNTEAFF
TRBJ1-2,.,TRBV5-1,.,TGCGCCAGCAGCGCTCAACAGGGAGTCGATGGCTACACCTTC,CASSAQQGVDGYTF
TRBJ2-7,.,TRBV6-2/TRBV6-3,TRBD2,TGTGCCAGCAGTCATCGGGGGGGAGCAAGCCCCTACGAGCAGTACTTC,CASSHRGGASPYEQYF
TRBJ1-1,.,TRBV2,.,TGTGCCAGTCAGAGGGGGGAGAACACTGAAGCTTTCTTT,CASQRGENTEAFF
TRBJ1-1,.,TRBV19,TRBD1,TGTGCCAGTAGTATAGGACAGGGGGCGGACACTGAAGCTTTCTTT,CASSIGQGADTEAFF
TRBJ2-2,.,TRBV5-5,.,TGTGCCAGCAGCTTGGGTGCGGGCGCGAACACCGGGGAGCTGTTTTTT,CASSLGAGANTGELFF
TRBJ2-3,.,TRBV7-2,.,TGTGCCAGCAGCTCGAACGGTGGTGTGGCAGATACGCAGTATTTT,CASSSNGGVADTQYF
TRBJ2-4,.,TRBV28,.,TGTGCCAGCAGTACACGACACGCACCCCGTCCCATTCAGTACTTC,CASSTRHAPRPIQYF
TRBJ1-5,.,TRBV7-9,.,TGTGCCAGCACCGTCGGGCTTAGCAATCAGCCCCAGCATTTT,CASTVGLSNQPQHF
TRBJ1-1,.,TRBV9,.,TGTGCCAGCAGCGTAGGGGAAGGGATGAACACTGAAGCTTTCTTT,CASSVGEGMNTEAFF
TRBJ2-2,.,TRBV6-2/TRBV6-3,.,TGTGCCAGCAGTCGGACTCGGTCAGGGGCGCTGTTTTTT,CASSRTRSGALFF
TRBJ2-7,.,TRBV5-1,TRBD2,TGCGCCAGCAGCTTGAGGCTAGCGGGAATTTACGAGCAGTACTTC,CASSLRLAGIYEQYF
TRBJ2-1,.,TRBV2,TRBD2,TGTGCCAGCCGACGGACTAGCGGGAGTCATGAGCAGTTCTTC,CASRRTSGSHEQFF
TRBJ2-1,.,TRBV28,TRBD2,TGTGCCAGCAGAATCATCACTAGCGGGGGCCACAATGAGCAGTTCTTC,CASRIITSGGHNEQFF
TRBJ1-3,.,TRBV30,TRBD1,TGTGCCTGGAGTGAACAGGGGGCAACTGGAAACACCATATATTTT,CAWSEQGATGNTIYF